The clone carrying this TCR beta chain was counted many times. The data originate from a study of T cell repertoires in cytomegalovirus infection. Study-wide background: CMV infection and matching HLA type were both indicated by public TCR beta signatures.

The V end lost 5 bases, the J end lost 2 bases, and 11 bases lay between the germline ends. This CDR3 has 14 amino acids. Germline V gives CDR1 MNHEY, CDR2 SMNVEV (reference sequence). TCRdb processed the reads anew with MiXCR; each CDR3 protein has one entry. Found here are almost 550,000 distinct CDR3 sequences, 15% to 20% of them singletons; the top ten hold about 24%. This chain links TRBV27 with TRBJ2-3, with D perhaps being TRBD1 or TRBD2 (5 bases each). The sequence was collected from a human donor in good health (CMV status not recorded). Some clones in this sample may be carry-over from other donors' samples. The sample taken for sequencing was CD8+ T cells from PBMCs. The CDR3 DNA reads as TGTGCCAGCAGTACCGAGGGGAACACAGATACGCAGTATTTT. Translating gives CASSTEGNTDTQYF.